This T cell receptor (beta chain) is drawn from a study of T cells in Graves' hyperthyroidism and ophthalmopathy. Study as a whole: Before any treatment, at initial diagnosis, peripheral blood was collected.

Hyperthyroidism of Graves' type that showed no ophthalmopathy progression within 18 months was stable. Each patient was aged 18 to 65 and had newly diagnosed hyperthyroidism of under 2 months' duration. Exclusion of patients followed from uncontrolled infection, other autoimmune disease, pregnancy or lactation. The V end lost 8 bases, the J end lost 1 base, and 14 bases lay between the germline ends. Germline CDR1 LGHDT, CDR2 YNNKEL (reference sequence). The length of the CDR3 is 14 residues. TCR beta CDR3 regions were amplified from RNA transcripts. A set of HTBI primers served as the primers for a first-round RT-PCR of the TCR CDR3. A single record per CDR3 protein comes from TCRdb applying MiXCR to the multiplex PCR reads. This sample yields about 560,000 distinct CDR3 sequences, of which about a sixth are seen a single time; 15% to 20% belongs to the top ten.

The material sequenced was blood. The chain couples TRBV3-1 to TRBJ1-1; D gene unclear. The source is a woman aged 18-29 years with Graves' hyperthyroidism. Here the CDR3 reads CASGLLPGNTEAFF. The CDR3 DNA is TGTGCCAGCGGCCTCTTACCGGGGAACACTGAAGCTTTCTTT. Full variable domain (rest looked up from reference TRBV3-1 and TRBJ1-1): DTAVSQTPKYLVTQMGNDKSIKCEQNLGHDTMYWYKQDSKKFLKIMFSYNNKELIINETVPNRFSPKSPDKAHLNLHINSLELGDSAVYFCASGLLPGNTEAFFGQGTRLTVV.